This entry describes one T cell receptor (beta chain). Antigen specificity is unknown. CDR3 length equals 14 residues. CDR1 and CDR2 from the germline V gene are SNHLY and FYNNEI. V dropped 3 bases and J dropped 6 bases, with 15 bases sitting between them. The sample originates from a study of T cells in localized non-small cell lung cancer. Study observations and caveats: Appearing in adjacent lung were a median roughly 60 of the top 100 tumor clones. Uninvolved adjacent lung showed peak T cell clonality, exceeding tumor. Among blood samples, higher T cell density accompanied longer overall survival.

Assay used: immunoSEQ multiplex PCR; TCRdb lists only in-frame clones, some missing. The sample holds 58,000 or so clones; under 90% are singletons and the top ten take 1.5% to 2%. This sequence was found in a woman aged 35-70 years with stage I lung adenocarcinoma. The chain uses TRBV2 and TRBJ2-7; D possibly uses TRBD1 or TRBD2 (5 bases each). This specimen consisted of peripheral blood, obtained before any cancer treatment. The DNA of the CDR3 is TGTGCCAGCAGTGACCAGCGGTGGGGCGGCGAGCAGTACTTC. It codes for CASSDQRWGGEQYF.